The rows below give T cell receptor beta chains drawn from one sample of a study of T cells in Graves' hyperthyroidism and ophthalmopathy. TCRdb analysed the multiplex PCR reads with MiXCR anew, one entry per CDR3 protein. The table records fewer than 400,000 distinct CDR3 sequences, roughly 15% of them present only once. Input material: blood. The receptors were sampled from a man in his thirties or forties with Graves' hyperthyroidism. Both conserved end residues are part of each CDR3. The D gene is left open where the match is weak. The size field is filled for only some rows; it gives once, few, many or a size class.

J gene: TRBJ1-1; V gene: TRBV6-1; clone size: few; D gene: .; CDR3 protein: CATSNPRGGLDPVRNEAFF; CDR3 DNA: TGTGCCACCTCCAATCCCCGCGGCGGCCTGGACCCGGTGAGGAATGAAGCTTTCTTT
J gene: TRBJ2-5; V gene: TRBV5-1; clone size: few; D gene: TRBD1; CDR3 protein: CASSQPGTGGAETQYF; CDR3 DNA: TGCGCCAGCAGCCAGCCGGGGACAGGGGGCGCAGAGACCCAGTACTTC
J gene: TRBJ2-3; V gene: TRBV12-3/TRBV12-4; clone size: many; D gene: TRBD2; CDR3 protein: CASSATTSTPSTDTQYF; CDR3 DNA: TGTGCCAGCAGTGCTACGACTAGCACGCCTAGCACAGATACGCAGTATTTT
J gene: TRBJ2-7; V gene: TRBV20-1; clone size: .; D gene: TRBD2; CDR3 protein: CSARIRGRASGSPVKDEQYF; CDR3 DNA: TGCAGTGCTAGAATAAGGGGTCGGGCTAGCGGTTCCCCCGTTAAAGACGAGCAGTACTTC
J gene: TRBJ2-1; V gene: TRBV7-2; clone size: few; D gene: TRBD1; CDR3 protein: CASSLVGTGARNEQFF; CDR3 DNA: TGTGCCAGCAGCTTAGTGGGGACAGGGGCCCGAAATGAGCAGTTCTTC
J gene: TRBJ2-1; V gene: TRBV12-3/TRBV12-4; clone size: many; D gene: .; CDR3 protein: CASSSSPEWGGDEQFF; CDR3 DNA: .
J gene: TRBJ2-5; V gene: TRBV12-3/TRBV12-4; clone size: many; D gene: .; CDR3 protein: CASSLGPETQYF; CDR3 DNA: TGTGCCAGCAGTTTAGGGCCAGAGACCCAGTACTTC
J gene: TRBJ1-4; V gene: TRBV19; clone size: .; D gene: TRBD1; CDR3 protein: CASSLGQVATNEKLFF; CDR3 DNA: TGTGCCAGTAGTCTCGGACAGGTCGCAACTAATGAAAAACTGTTTTTT
J gene: TRBJ2-7; V gene: TRBV29-1; clone size: few; D gene: TRBD1; CDR3 protein: CSVEVPQGASYEQYF; CDR3 DNA: TGCAGCGTCGAGGTTCCCCAGGGGGCGTCCTACGAGCAGTACTTC
J gene: TRBJ1-5; V gene: TRBV24-1; clone size: many; D gene: TRBD1; CDR3 protein: CATSDNQGGAQPQHF; CDR3 DNA: TGTGCCACCAGTGACAATCAGGGGGGGGCCCAGCCCCAGCATTTT
J gene: TRBJ2-2; V gene: TRBV6-1; clone size: .; D gene: .; CDR3 protein: CASSESFSGELFF; CDR3 DNA: TGTGCCAGCAGTGAATCCTTTTCTGGGGAGCTGTTTTTT
J gene: TRBJ2-4; V gene: TRBV11-2; clone size: many; D gene: .; CDR3 protein: CASSFLVPGNIQYF; CDR3 DNA: TGTGCCAGCAGCTTTTTGGTCCCCGGAAACATTCAGTACTTC
J gene: TRBJ2-4; V gene: TRBV2; clone size: many; D gene: .; CDR3 protein: CASSRLEVARDIQYF; CDR3 DNA: TGTGCCAGCAGCCGACTAGAAGTAGCCAGAGACATTCAGTACTTC
J gene: TRBJ2-2; V gene: TRBV3-1; clone size: many; D gene: TRBD1; CDR3 protein: CASSYGQGNGELFF; CDR3 DNA: TGTGCCAGCAGCTATGGACAGGGGAACGGGGAGCTGTTTTTT
J gene: TRBJ2-3; V gene: TRBV5-5; clone size: many; D gene: .; CDR3 protein: CASSLFGLTSTDTQYF; CDR3 DNA: TGTGCCAGCAGCTTGTTCGGCCTGACTAGCACAGATACGCAGTATTTT
J gene: TRBJ2-2; V gene: TRBV6-1; clone size: few; D gene: .; CDR3 protein: CASSRQRPPGELFF; CDR3 DNA: TGTGCCAGCAGTCGCCAGCGGCCCCCGGGGGAGCTGTTTTTT
J gene: TRBJ2-1; V gene: TRBV14; clone size: .; D gene: TRBD2; CDR3 protein: CASSQVAGGNEQFF; CDR3 DNA: TGTGCCAGCAGCCAAGTAGCGGGAGGAAATGAGCAGTTCTTC